Sequencing of this TCR beta chain was carried out in a study of CXCR3-negative and CXCR3-positive naive CD8 T cells. The sorter processed each CD8+ T cell subset in triplicate at over 250,000 cells apiece. Overall study results and limits: In naive cells, CXCR3-negative and CXCR3-positive subsets had similar TRBV-TRBJ usage; memory cells differed. Cryopreserved cells showed partially decreased CXCR3 expression, and most assays used fresh PBMCs. The authors found comparable surface CD5 between naive subsets and inferred TCR strength from TRB CDR3 properties.

UMI-tagged TRB cDNA libraries were built via 5' RACE. From its re-call of the 5' RACE reads, TCRdb lists each CDR3 protein once, without DNA. This table holds about 56,000 distinct CDR3 sequences. The CDR3 consists of 14 residues. The germline gives CDR1 DFQATT, CDR2 SNEGSKA (reference sequence). Of note for this clonotype: Its specificity is unknown.

The chain is built from TRBV20-1 and TRBJ2-5; without DNA, the TCRdb call of TRBD2 cannot be checked. This receptor was taken from a human donor in good health. Some clones in this sample may be carry-over from other donors' samples. The material sequenced was memory CD8+ T cells from blood. Here the CDR3 reads CSASPRLAMETQYF.